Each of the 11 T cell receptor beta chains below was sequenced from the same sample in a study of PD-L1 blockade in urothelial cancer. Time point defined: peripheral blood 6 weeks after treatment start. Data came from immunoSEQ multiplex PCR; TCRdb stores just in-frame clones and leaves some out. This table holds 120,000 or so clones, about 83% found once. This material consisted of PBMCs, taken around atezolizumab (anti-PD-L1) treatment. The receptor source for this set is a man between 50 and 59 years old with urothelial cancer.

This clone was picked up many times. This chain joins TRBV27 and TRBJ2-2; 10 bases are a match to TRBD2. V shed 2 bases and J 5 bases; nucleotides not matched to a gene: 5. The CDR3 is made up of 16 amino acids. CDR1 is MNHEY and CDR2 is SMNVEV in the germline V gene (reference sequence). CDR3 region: CASSLRGLAITGELFF. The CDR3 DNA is TGTGCCAGCAGTTTAAGGGGACTAGCGATAACCGGGGAGCTGTTTTTT.

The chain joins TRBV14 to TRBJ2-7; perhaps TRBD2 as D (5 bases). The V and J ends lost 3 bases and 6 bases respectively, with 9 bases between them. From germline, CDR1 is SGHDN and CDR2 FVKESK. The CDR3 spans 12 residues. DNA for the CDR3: TGTGCCAGCAGCCACCTAGCCGGCGAGCAGTACTTC. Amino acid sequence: CASSHLAGEQYF. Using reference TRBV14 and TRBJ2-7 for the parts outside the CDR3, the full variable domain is EAGVTQFPSHSVIEKGQTVTLRCDPISGHDNLYWYRRVMGKEIKFLLHFVKESKQDESGMPNNRFLAERTGGTYSTLKVQPAELEDSGVYFCASSHLAGEQYFGPGTRLTVT.

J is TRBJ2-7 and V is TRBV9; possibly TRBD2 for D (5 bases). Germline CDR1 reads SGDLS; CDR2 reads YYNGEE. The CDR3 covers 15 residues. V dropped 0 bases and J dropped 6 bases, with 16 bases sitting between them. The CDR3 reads CASSVAASLEVEQYF. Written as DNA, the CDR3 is TGTGCCAGCAGCGTAGCTGCTAGCTTGGAAGTCGAGCAGTACTTC.

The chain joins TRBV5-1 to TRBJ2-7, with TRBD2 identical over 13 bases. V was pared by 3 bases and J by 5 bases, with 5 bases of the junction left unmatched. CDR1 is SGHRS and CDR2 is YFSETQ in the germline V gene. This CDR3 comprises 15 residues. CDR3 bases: TGCGCCAGCAGCTCCGGACTAGCGGGAGTGGACGAGCAGTACTTC. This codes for CASSSGLAGVDEQYF.

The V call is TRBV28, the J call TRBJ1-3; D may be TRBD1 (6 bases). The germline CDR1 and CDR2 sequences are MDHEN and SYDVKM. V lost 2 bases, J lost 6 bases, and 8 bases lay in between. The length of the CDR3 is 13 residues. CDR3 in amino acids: CASSLAGENTIYF. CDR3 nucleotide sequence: TGTGCCAGCAGTTTAGCAGGGGAAAACACCATATATTTT. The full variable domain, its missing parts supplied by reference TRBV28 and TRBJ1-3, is DVKVTQSSRYLVKRTGEKVFLECVQDMDHENMFWYRQDPGLGLRLIYFSYDVKMKEKGDIPEGYSVSREKKERFSLILESASTNQTSMYLCASSLAGENTIYFGEGSWLTVV.

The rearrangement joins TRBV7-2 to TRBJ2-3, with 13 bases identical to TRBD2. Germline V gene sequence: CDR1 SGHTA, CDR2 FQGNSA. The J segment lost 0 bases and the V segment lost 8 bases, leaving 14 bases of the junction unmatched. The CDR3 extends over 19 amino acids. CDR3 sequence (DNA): TGTGCCAGCTTTCGGGAGCCGGGACTAGCGGGGAGCAGCACAGATACGCAGTATTTT. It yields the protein CASFREPGLAGSSTDTQYF. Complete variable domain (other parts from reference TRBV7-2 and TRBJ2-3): GAGVSQSPSNKVTEKGKDVELRCDPISGHTALYWYRQSLGQGLEFLIYFQGNSAPDKSGLPSDRFSAERTGGSVSTLTIQRTQQEDSAVYLCASFREPGLAGSSTDTQYFGPGTRLTVL.

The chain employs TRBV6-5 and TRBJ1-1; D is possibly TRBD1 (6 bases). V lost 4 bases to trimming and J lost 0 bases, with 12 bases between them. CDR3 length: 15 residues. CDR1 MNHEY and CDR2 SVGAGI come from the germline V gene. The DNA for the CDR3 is TGTGCCAGCAGTTCAAAGACAGGAGTGAACACTGAAGCTTTCTTT. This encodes CASSSKTGVNTEAFF.

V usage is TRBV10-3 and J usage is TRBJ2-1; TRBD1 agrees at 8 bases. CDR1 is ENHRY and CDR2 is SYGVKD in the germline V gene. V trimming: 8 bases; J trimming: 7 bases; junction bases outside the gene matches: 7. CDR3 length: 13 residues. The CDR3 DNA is TGTGCCATCGAGAGACAGGGGACGAATGAGCAGTTCTTC. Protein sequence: CAIERQGTNEQFF.

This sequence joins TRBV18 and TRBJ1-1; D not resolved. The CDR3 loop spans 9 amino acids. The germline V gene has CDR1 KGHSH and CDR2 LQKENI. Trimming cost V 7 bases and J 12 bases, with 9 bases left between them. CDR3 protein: CASYTGPFF. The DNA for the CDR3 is TGTGCCAGCTATACCGGTCCTTTCTTT.

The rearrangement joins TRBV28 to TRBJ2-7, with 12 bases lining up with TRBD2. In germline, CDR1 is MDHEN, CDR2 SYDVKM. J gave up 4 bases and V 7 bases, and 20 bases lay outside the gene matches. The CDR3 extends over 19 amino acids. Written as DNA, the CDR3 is TGTGCCAGCACCCCACGGACTAGCGGGAAAAGCTTTTCCCTATACGAGCAGTACTTC. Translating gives CASTPRTSGKSFSLYEQYF.

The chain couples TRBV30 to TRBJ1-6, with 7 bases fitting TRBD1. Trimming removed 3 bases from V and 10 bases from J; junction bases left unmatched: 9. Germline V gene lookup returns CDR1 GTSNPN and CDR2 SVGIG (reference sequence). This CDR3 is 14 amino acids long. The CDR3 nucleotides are TGTGCCTGGAGCGCACAGGGGAATGGATCACCCCTCCACTTT. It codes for CAWSAQGNGSPLHF. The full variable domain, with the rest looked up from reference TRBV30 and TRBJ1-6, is SQTIHQWPATLVQPVGSPLSLECTVEGTSNPNLYWYRQAAGRGLQLLFYSVGIGQISSEVPQNLSASRPQDRQFILSSKKLLLSDSGFYLCAWSAQGNGSPLHFGNGTRLTVT.